One and the same sample provided the 18 T cell receptor beta chains below, sequenced in a study of blood T cell repertoires in COVID-19. Produced via immunoSEQ multiplex PCR; TCRdb's table is partial and in-frame only. This sample has some 400,000 clones, with almost 90% found just once. Sequencing input: peripheral blood. The receptor source for this set is a man aged 18-30 years with active or convalescent COVID-19.

This rearrangement joins TRBV13 to TRBJ2-2; TRBD1 matches at 7 bases. Germline V gene lookup returns CDR1 PRHDT and CDR2 FYEKMQ (reference sequence). Losses at the gene ends were 6 bases for V and 1 base for J; bases not matched to a gene: 5. The CDR3 loop spans 15 amino acids. The CDR3 DNA reads TGTGCCAGCAGTGACAGGGTTGAGAACACCGGGGAGCTGTTTTTT. It specifies CASSDRVENTGELFF.

The rearrangement joins TRBV9 to TRBJ1-3, with 8 nucleotides matching TRBD1. The CDR3 is 13 amino acids. From germline, CDR1 is SGDLS and CDR2 YYNGEE. Losses at the gene ends were 2 bases for V and 7 bases for J; bases not matched to a gene: 2. The CDR3 sequence is CASSVTGDNTIYF. The DNA of the CDR3 is TGTGCCAGCAGCGTGACAGGGGACAACACCATATATTTT.

Here the CDR3 reads CATLSESGNTQYF. The CDR3 DNA sequence: TGTGCCACCCTTAGCGAGTCTGGGAATACGCAGTATTTT. The rearrangement joins TRBV10-3 to TRBJ2-3, with TRBD2 as a possible D gene (5 bases). V dropped 10 bases and J dropped 7 bases, with 18 bases sitting between them. CDR1 is ENHRY, CDR2 SYGVKD, per germline. The CDR3 is 13 residues long.

The V and J genes are TRBV27 and TRBJ2-3; D is undetermined. This CDR3 region has 14 residues. With 6 bases removed from V and 0 bases from J, the gap between germline ends came to 10 bases. Germline assignment: CDR1 MNHEY and CDR2 SMNVEV (reference sequence). The CDR3 loop reads CASSILTSTDTQYF. CDR3 DNA: TGTGCCAGCAGCATCTTGACTAGCACAGATACGCAGTATTTT.

V usage is TRBV4-3 and J usage is TRBJ2-2; D uncertain. The V end was cut by 0 bases, the J end by 7 bases, with 15 bases between. The length of the CDR3 is 16 residues. Germline V gene sequence: CDR1 LGHNA, CDR2 YSLEER. The CDR3 DNA sequence: TGCGCCAGCAGCCAAGATTCAGACCCCGGCGGCGGGGAGCTGTTTTTT. It translates to CASSQDSDPGGGELFF.

V and J are TRBV21-1 and TRBJ2-1; the listed D gene, TRBD2, was not tested against the DNA. TRBV21-1 is designated a pseudogene. The CDR3 is 15 residues long. The chain's CDR3 is CASSKGTSAYNEQFF. In DNA form, the CDR3 reads TGTGCCAGCAGCAAAGGGACTAGCGCCTACAATGAGCAGTTCTTC.

On this clone itself: This sample also contains other DNA sequences that code for the same CDR3. V gene TRBV27 combines with J gene TRBJ1-2, with D unresolved. The V end lost 3 bases, the J end lost 0 bases, and 8 bases lay between the germline ends. Germline V lookup: CDR1 MNHEY, CDR2 SMNVEV (reference sequence). The length of the CDR3 is 14 residues. The chain's CDR3 is CASSLSGANYGYTF. In DNA form, the CDR3 reads TGTGCCAGCAGTTTGTCCGGGGCTAACTATGGCTACACCTTC.

V is TRBV4-3 and J is TRBJ2-3; 9 nucleotides match TRBD2. The CDR3 is 14 residues long. Germline loops: CDR1 LGHNA, CDR2 YSLEER. V lost 1 base and J lost 6; bases outside the gene matches: 2. The chain's CDR3 is CASSQGRGGDTQYF. The DNA of the CDR3 is TGCGCCAGCAGCCAAGGGCGGGGGGGCGATACGCAGTATTTT.

The rearrangement links TRBV2 to TRBJ1-2, with 7 bases fitting TRBD1. In germline, CDR1 is SNHLY, CDR2 FYNNEI. This CDR3 has 16 residues. The V gene end was trimmed by 5 bases and the J gene end by 0 bases; junction bases not matched to a gene: 9. The CDR3 nucleotides read TGTGCCAGCAGTAACACAGACAGGGCAGCTAACTATGGCTACACCTTC. This gives the protein CASSNTDRAANYGYTF.

This sequence joins TRBV6-5 and TRBJ2-7; TRBD2 might be the D (6 bases). Germline lookup yields CDR1 MNHEY and CDR2 SVGAGI. Deletions cut 2 bases from V and 4 bases from J, with 15 bases between. The CDR3 has 15 amino acids. The CDR3 nucleotides read TGTGCCAGCAGTTACGGTCCGAGGGACTCTTACGAGCAGTACTTC. Protein sequence: CASSYGPRDSYEQYF.

This sequence joins TRBV5-1 and TRBJ2-1; TRBD2 agrees at 12 bases. CDR3 size: 13 residues. The trim removed 6 bases at V and 6 bases at J, leaving 1 base unmatched. Germline CDR1 is SGHRS and CDR2 is YFSETQ. The CDR3 bases are TGCGCCAGCACGACTAGCGGGAGCAATGAGCAGTTCTTC. Protein product: CASTTSGSNEQFF. Complete variable domain (other parts from reference TRBV5-1 and TRBJ2-1): KAGVTQTPRYLIKTRGQQVTLSCSPISGHRSVSWYQQTPGQGLQFLFEYFSETQRNKGNFPGRFSGRQFSNSRSEMNVSTLELGDSALYLCASTTSGSNEQFFGPGTRLTVL.

The chain carries TRBV27 and TRBJ2-7; D is possibly TRBD2 (6 bases). V lost 2 bases, J lost 0 bases, and 8 bases lay in between. The CDR3 totals 14 residues. Germline CDR1 reads MNHEY; CDR2 reads SMNVEV (reference sequence). CDR3 nucleotides: TGTGCCAGCAGTTTAGGGGGGACCTCCTACGAGCAGTACTTC. It yields the protein CASSLGGTSYEQYF.

The V call is TRBV29-1, the J call TRBJ1-4; D possibly corresponds to TRBD1 (5 bases). The V gene's germline CDR1 is SQVTM and CDR2 ANQGSEA. This CDR3 has 15 residues. Trimming took off 6 bases at V and 1 base at J, with 15 bases between the two ends. The CDR3 bases are TGCAGCGTGGAGGGGTTGAAAGGAACTAATGAAAAACTGTTTTTT. Residues: CSVEGLKGTNEKLFF. Looking up the rest from reference TRBV29-1 and TRBJ1-4 gives the full variable domain: SAVISQKPSRDICQRGTSLTIQCQVDSQVTMMFWYRQQPGQSLTLIATANQGSEATYESGFVIDKFPISRPNLTFSTLTVSNMSPEDSSIYLCSVEGLKGTNEKLFFGSGTQLSVL.

This rearrangement joins TRBV6-6 to TRBJ2-7, with D tentatively TRBD2 (5 bases). In germline, CDR1 is MNHNY, CDR2 SVGAGI (reference sequence). CDR3 size: 15 residues. V shed 6 bases and J shed 1 base, with 16 bases lying between them. The CDR3 DNA sequence: TGTGCCAGCAGCCCGACGGGGTGGCCGTCCTACGAGCAGTACTTC. It encodes CASSPTGWPSYEQYF.

V usage is TRBV28 and J usage is TRBJ1-4; no clear D. Germline V gene data show CDR1 as MDHEN and CDR2 as SYDVKM. V was trimmed by 7 bases and J by 0 bases, leaving 12 bases between them. The CDR3 spans 15 residues. CDR3 sequence: CASTFSFATNEKLFF. CDR3 in DNA: TGTGCCAGCACTTTTTCTTTTGCAACTAATGAAAAACTGTTTTTT.

V is TRBV24-1 and J is TRBJ2-1; 10 bases are shared with TRBD1. The CDR3 has 18 residues. The germline gives CDR1 KGHDR, CDR2 SFDVKD. With 4 bases clipped from V and 1 base from J, the junction kept 9 bases outside the gene matches. The chain's CDR3 is CATSDPRTGGYSYNEQFF. The CDR3 bases are TGTGCCACCAGTGACCCCCGGACAGGGGGGTATTCCTACAATGAGCAGTTCTTC.

This clone was recorded once. The chain employs TRBV4-1 and TRBJ1-5, with a weak D call TRBD1 (6 bases). The CDR3 has 17 amino acids. V lost 0 bases to trimming and J lost 3 bases, with 15 bases between them. Germline-derived CDR1 and CDR2 are MGHRA and YSYEKL. The CDR3 protein is CASSQDMSGEINQPQHF. The CDR3 coding sequence is TGCGCCAGCAGCCAAGATATGTCAGGGGAGATCAATCAGCCCCAGCATTTT.

The CDR3 DNA follows: TGTGCCAGCAGCTTAACGCGAAACAGGGCCTGTGATGAAAAACTGTTTTTT. This gives the protein CASSLTRNRACDEKLFF. The J gene is TRBJ1-4, the V gene TRBV11-3, with D tentatively TRBD1 (6 bases). V was cut by 2 bases and J by 6 bases, with 19 bases left in between. Germline V gene lookup returns CDR1 SGHNT and CDR2 YENEEA. This CDR3 contains 17 residues.